These 8 T cell receptor beta chains originate from one sample sequenced in a study of beta chain features in type 1 diabetes. Sequenced material consisted of expressed TCRB transcripts (all of the isolated RNA was reverse transcribed). Profiling relied on immunoSEQ multiplex PCR, and the TCRdb table lists in-frame clones only, not all of them. The table lists 350,000 to 450,000 clones, approximately 15% of them singletons. The sequencing sample was made of naive CD4+ T cells from blood. These receptors were taken from a woman aged 18-29 years in good health.

This clone turned up a few times. V gene TRBV7-9 combines with J gene TRBJ2-6; D remains unclear. CDR3 length: 15 residues. V lost 8 bases to trimming and J lost 0 bases, with 11 bases between them. The V gene's germline CDR1 is SEHNR and CDR2 FQNEAQ (reference sequence). The CDR3 coding sequence is TGTGCCAGCTTTGACGACTTCTCTGGGGCCAACGTCCTGACTTTC. As protein: CASFDDFSGANVLTF. The full variable domain, rest sourced from reference TRBV7-9 and TRBJ2-6, is DTGVSQNPRHKITKRGQNVTFRCDPISEHNRLYWYRQTLGQGPEFLTYFQNEAQLEKSRLLSDRFSAERPKGSFSTLEIQRTEQGDSAMYLCASFDDFSGANVLTFGAGSRLTVL.

As for this clone: The sample has other DNA sequences that encode this CDR3 too. This chain joins TRBV7-9 and TRBJ1-2; D may be TRBD1 (5 bases). Per germline, CDR1 SEHNR and CDR2 FQNEAQ (reference sequence). Trimming shortened V by 5 bases and J by 5 bases, and 12 bases separated the two germline ends. This CDR3 has 13 amino acids. CDR3 nucleotide sequence: TGTGCCAGCAGCCCAACCCAGGGTTATGGCTACACCTTC. It encodes CASSPTQGYGYTF.

CDR3 bases: TGTGCCAGCAGCTTTGCGGGAGTAGGATACGAGCAGTACTTC. Encoded protein: CASSFAGVGYEQYF. V is TRBV11-2 and J is TRBJ2-7; 7 bases map to TRBD2. Per the germline V gene, CDR1 is SGHAT and CDR2 is FQNNGV. After removal of 3 bases from V and 4 bases from J, the junction contained 6 bases not matched to a gene. The CDR3 length is 14 residues. Filled out from reference TRBV11-2 and TRBJ2-7, the complete variable domain reads EAGVAQSPRYKIIEKRQSVAFWCNPISGHATLYWYQQILGQGPKLLIQFQNNGVVDDSQLPKDRFSAERLKGVDSTLKIQPAKLEDSAVYLCASSFAGVGYEQYFGPGTRLTVT.

J is TRBJ2-3 and V is TRBV30; 11 bases fit TRBD2. CDR1 and CDR2 (germline): GTSNPN, SVGIG (reference sequence). J lost 8 bases, V lost 7 bases, and 8 bases had no gene match. The CDR3 contains 13 residues. CDR3 DNA sequence: TGTGCCTTTTTAGCGGGAGGGCCGAGTACGCAGTATTTT. It translates to CAFLAGGPSTQYF.

The V call is TRBV11-1, the J call TRBJ2-1; 8 bases are a match to TRBD2. This CDR3 is 18 amino acids long. The ends lost 4 bases at V and 4 bases at J; junction bases unmatched: 15. The germline gives CDR1 SGHAT, CDR2 FQDESV (reference sequence). The CDR3 coding sequence is TGTGCCAGCAGCTCCCGAAGGTTCCCCCAGCGGGGGTACAATGAGCAGTTCTTC. This gives the protein CASSSRRFPQRGYNEQFF.

The gene calls are TRBV29-1 and TRBJ2-7, with D possibly being TRBD1 (6 bases). The V gene lost 3 bases and the J gene lost 6 bases, with 12 bases spanning the gap. Germline CDR1 reads SQVTM; CDR2 reads ANQGSEA. This CDR3 is built from 12 residues. The CDR3 region is CSVDASGVEQYF. The CDR3 bases are TGCAGCGTTGATGCCTCAGGGGTCGAGCAGTACTTC.

This chain uses TRBV4-2 with TRBJ2-5; 8 nucleotides match TRBD2. Germline loops: CDR1 LGHNA, CDR2 YNFKEQ. This CDR3 spans 15 amino acids. J lost 5 bases, V lost 8 bases, and 13 bases had no gene match. CDR3 in amino acids: CASANGGARWETQYF. CDR3 in DNA: TGTGCCAGCGCTAACGGGGGGGCGCGTTGGGAGACCCAGTACTTC.

The chain recombines TRBV6-4 with TRBJ1-5; D is perhaps TRBD1 (6 bases). The germline V gene has CDR1 MRHNA and CDR2 SNTAGT. Trimming took off 4 bases at V and 6 bases at J, with 19 bases between the two ends. The CDR3 has 16 residues. This CDR3 reads CASSVHRVSHSQPQHF. DNA of the CDR3: TGTGCCAGCAGTGTCCACAGGGTCTCCCATTCTCAGCCCCAGCATTTT.